A selection of T cell receptor beta chains follows, all from one sample in a study of blood T cell repertoires in COVID-19. Data came from immunoSEQ multiplex PCR; TCRdb stores just in-frame clones and leaves some out. The sample has 140,000 or so clones; more than 75% are singletons. The sample was peripheral blood. These receptors came from a human donor with acute or convalescent COVID-19. The donor label of this sample is uncertain. CDR3s include the opening cysteine and the closing phenylalanine or tryptophan. Each record gives: J gene, D gene, V gene, clone size, CDR3 DNA, CDR3 protein. The D gene is left open where the match is weak. Rows may omit the clone size; those that give it use once, few, many or a size class.

J gene: TRBJ2-1
D gene: TRBD2
V gene: TRBV4-3
clone size: NA
CDR3 DNA: TGCGCCAGCAGCCAAGTCGGGACTAGGGCCTACAATGAGCAGTTCTTC
CDR3 protein: CASSQVGTRAYNEQFF

J gene: TRBJ1-5
D gene: NA
V gene: TRBV3-1/TRBV3-2
clone size: NA
CDR3 DNA: TGTGCCAGCAGCCAAGAACCCGGCCGACAGGTGTCAGTAGGGCAGCCCCAGCATTTT
CDR3 protein: CASSQEPGRQVSVGQPQHF

J gene: TRBJ2-3
D gene: TRBD1
V gene: TRBV11-3
clone size: NA
CDR3 DNA: TGTGCCAGCGGGACAGGGTCGACAGATACGCAGTATTTT
CDR3 protein: CASGTGSTDTQYF

J gene: TRBJ1-6
D gene: NA
V gene: TRBV12-3/TRBV12-4
clone size: NA
CDR3 DNA: TGTGCCAGCAGGATGCCGGGATCACCCCTCCACTTT
CDR3 protein: CASRMPGSPLHF

J gene: TRBJ2-2
D gene: TRBD2
V gene: TRBV3-1/TRBV3-2
clone size: NA
CDR3 DNA: TGTGCCAGCAGAAAAACGACTAGCCGCAACACCGGGGAGCTGTTTTTT
CDR3 protein: CASRKTTSRNTGELFF

J gene: TRBJ1-6
D gene: TRBD1
V gene: TRBV5-5
clone size: NA
CDR3 DNA: TGTGCCAGCAGCTTGGCCAGGGGGTTAGGTTCACCCCTCCACTTT
CDR3 protein: CASSLARGLGSPLHF

J gene: TRBJ1-2
D gene: NA
V gene: TRBV4-3
clone size: once
CDR3 DNA: TGCGCCAGCAAAGACTTCGGAAACACCTTC
CDR3 protein: CASKDFGNTF

J gene: TRBJ2-3
D gene: TRBD1
V gene: TRBV5-8
clone size: few
CDR3 DNA: TGTGCCAGCAGCTTAGGACAGGGGGACAGTGGTGGCACAGATACGCAGTATTTT
CDR3 protein: CASSLGQGDSGGTDTQYF

J gene: TRBJ1-2
D gene: NA
V gene: TRBV20-1
clone size: NA
CDR3 DNA: TGCAGTGCTAGTAGCTACTATGGCTACACCTTC
CDR3 protein: CSASSYYGYTF

J gene: TRBJ1-1
D gene: NA
V gene: TRBV2
clone size: NA
CDR3 DNA: TGTGCCAGCAGTCTACTGGGAGCAGACACTGAAGCTTTCTTT
CDR3 protein: CASSLLGADTEAFF

J gene: TRBJ2-5
D gene: TRBD2
V gene: TRBV13
clone size: NA
CDR3 DNA: TGTGCCAGCAGCGGGGGACTAGCGGGAGGAGAGACCCAGTACTTC
CDR3 protein: CASSGGLAGGETQYF